The 13 T cell receptor beta chains listed next were all sequenced from one sample in a study of regulatory T cells in long-lasting Graves disease. Arm-PCR of CDR3 regions and iRepertoire HTBI primers were the basis on which TCR beta libraries were built. TCRdb processed the multiplex PCR reads anew with MiXCR; each CDR3 protein has one entry. Among 200,000 to 300,000 distinct CDR3 sequences listed, 20% to 25% were seen once. Regarding time point: newly diagnosed GD, antithyroid drugs for less than 3 months. There was RNA extracted from PBMCs, and the TCR library was made from it. The material sequenced was peripheral blood mononuclear cells (PBMCs), taken at new diagnosis, from a patient treated with antithyroid drugs. The receptors originated from a female donor with Graves disease.

This clonotype was detected many times. The chain links TRBV11-2 to TRBJ2-5, with D maybe TRBD1 (5 bases). From germline, CDR1 is SGHAT and CDR2 FQNNGV. The ends were cut back, 8 bases at V and 3 bases at J, with 13 bases in the middle. The CDR3 contains 13 residues. This CDR3 is CASGLGREETQYF. The DNA for the CDR3 is TGTGCCAGCGGCCTCGGCAGGGAAGAGACCCAGTACTTC.

This clonotype has at least ten counts. The CDR3 DNA reads as TGTGCCAGCTCCAGGGGTGGGGGCACTGAAGCTTTCTTT. Translated: CASSRGGGTEAFF. This chain links TRBV12-3 or TRBV12-4 with TRBJ1-1, with D possibly TRBD1 on 6 matching bases. V was trimmed by 8 bases and J by 4 bases, leaving 14 bases between them. The CDR3 runs to 13 residues.

This clonotype was counted at least ten times. The chain carries TRBV7-9 and TRBJ2-2; no reliable D call. V shed 1 base and J shed 2 bases, with 8 bases lying between them. CDR3 length: 15 residues. CDR1 and CDR2 (germline): SEHNR, FQNEAQ (reference sequence). As DNA, the CDR3 is TGTGCCAGCAGCTTAGGCGCAGCAAACACCGGGGAGCTGTTTTTT. It codes for CASSLGAANTGELFF.

This clonotype was observed many times. The chain is built from TRBV12-3 or TRBV12-4 and TRBJ2-1; 8 bases align to TRBD2. V was pared by 6 bases and J by 4 bases, with 5 bases of the junction left unmatched. The CDR3 loop spans 14 amino acids. The CDR3 DNA is TGTGCCAGCAGGGGGACTAGACGTTACAATGAGCAGTTCTTC. Translating gives CASRGTRRYNEQFF.

The sample holds many counts of this clonotype. This sequence joins TRBV6-2 or TRBV6-3 and TRBJ2-1; 10 nucleotides match TRBD2. Trimming removed 10 bases from V and 8 bases from J; junction bases left unmatched: 11. Germline CDR1 and CDR2: MNHEY and SVGEGT. The CDR3 is 14 amino acids. CDR3 protein: CATILAGVPDEQFF. CDR3 DNA sequence: TGTGCCACCATTCTAGCGGGGGTTCCGGATGAGCAGTTCTTC.

This clonotype came up many times. The chain joins TRBV5-4 to TRBJ2-7; the match to TRBD1 covers 9 bases. With V trimmed by 4 bases and J by 7 bases, 12 bases remained unmatched. In germline, CDR1 is SGHNT, CDR2 YYREEE (reference sequence). CDR3 length: 15 amino acids. The CDR3 nucleotides read TGTGCCAGCAGCCCGGGACAGGGCCGGGGACATGAGCAGTACTTC. Encoded protein: CASSPGQGRGHEQYF.

This clonotype was seen repeatedly, ten times or more. This chain connects TRBV10-2 to TRBJ2-1; 7 positions agree with TRBD1. Germline V gives CDR1 WSHSY, CDR2 SAAADI. The CDR3 has 13 residues. With 0 bases clipped from V and 10 bases from J, the junction kept 3 bases outside the gene matches. The CDR3 protein is CASSESGGPEQFF. The CDR3 bases are TGCGCCAGCAGTGAGTCAGGGGGCCCGGAGCAGTTCTTC.

This clonotype was counted many times. The V gene is TRBV7-9, the J gene TRBJ1-2; D is possibly TRBD1 (6 bases). Trimming cost V 5 bases and J 7 bases, with 17 bases left between them. Germline CDR1 is SEHNR and CDR2 is FQNEAQ (reference sequence). This CDR3 is 14 amino acids long. CDR3 sequence: CASSQAAGEVGYTF. The CDR3 coding sequence is TGTGCCAGCAGCCAGGCGGCAGGGGAGGTTGGCTACACCTTC.

About this clonotype itself: The CDR3 does not close with the conserved phenylalanine or tryptophan, likely indicating a read error. The gene calls are TRBV12-3 or TRBV12-4 and TRBJ2-7, with a possible D match to TRBD2 (7 bases). The CDR3 loop spans 15 amino acids. Trimming took 1 base from V and 0 from J, leaving 10 bases between them. CDR3 protein: CASSLGGGASYEQYL. The CDR3 DNA reads as TGTGCCAGCAGTTTAGGGGGGGGGGCCTCCTACGAGCAGTACCTC.

This clonotype was found many times. The chain employs TRBV6-1 and TRBJ2-1, with D unclear. Germline values: CDR1 MNHNS, CDR2 SASEGT. V lost 6 bases to trimming and J lost 7 bases, with 16 bases between them. This CDR3 is 14 amino acids long. The CDR3 DNA is TGTGCCAGCAGGCTTAATCCCGCGATAAATGAGCAGTTCTTC. Translating it yields CASRLNPAINEQFF.

As concerns this clonotype: This is likely an artifact of a read error, given a far larger clone one base away. V usage is TRBV9 and J usage is TRBJ1-4, with D possibly TRBD1 on 5 matching bases. V was pared by 4 bases and J by 4 bases, with 23 bases between. There are 18 residues in the CDR3. Germline-derived CDR1 and CDR2 are SGDLS and YYNGEE. CDR3 loop: CASSPKGLDFGGNEKLFF. The CDR3 DNA follows: TGTGCCAGCAGCCCGAAGGGGCTCGATTTTGGCGGTAATGAAAAACTGTTTTTT.

CDR3 sequence: CASSLIGTSGRANRFF. The CDR3 bases are TGTGCCAGCAGCTTAATCGGGACTAGCGGGAGGGCCAATCGGTTCTTC. The chain joins TRBV7-2 to TRBJ2-1, with TRBD2 matching 16 bases. V dropped 2 bases and J dropped 15; count of bases not matched to a gene: 10. Germline V gives CDR1 SGHTA, CDR2 FQGNSA. The length of the CDR3 is 16 residues.

This clonotype was seen ten or more times. This chain joins TRBV6-1 and TRBJ2-7, with D maybe TRBD1 (6 bases). Germline V gives CDR1 MNHNS, CDR2 SASEGT. Trimming took 6 bases from V and 5 from J, leaving 11 bases between them. This CDR3 has 12 amino acids. For the CDR3, the DNA is TGTGCCAGCAGACAAAACAGGGACGAGCAGTACTTC. This codes for CASRQNRDEQYF.